These 20 T cell receptor beta chains came from one sample sequenced in a study of blood T cell repertoires in COVID-19. TCRdb keeps only in-frame clones here, not all; method: immunoSEQ multiplex PCR. Among 100,000 to 150,000 clones, about 87% were seen once, and the ten largest hold 9% to 12%. Sequenced input: peripheral blood. These receptors all come from a man aged 45-65 years with acute or convalescent COVID-19.

The rearrangement uses TRBV28 and TRBJ1-1, with a weak D call TRBD1 (6 bases). V lost 10 bases, J lost 0 bases, and 12 bases lay in between. The CDR3 runs 13 residues. Germline V CDR1 and CDR2: MDHEN, SYDVKM. CDR3 in DNA: TGTGCCATATACAGGGCTCTGAACACTGAAGCTTTCTTT. Protein sequence: CAIYRALNTEAFF.

The V call is TRBV11-2, the J call TRBJ1-6, with D possibly TRBD1 on 5 matching bases. V dropped 5 bases and J dropped 2 bases, with 16 bases sitting between them. CDR3 length: 17 residues. The V gene's germline CDR1 is SGHAT and CDR2 FQNNGV. The CDR3 sequence is CASSRRGIGAYNSPLHF. Here the CDR3 DNA reads TGTGCCAGCAGCCGCCGGGGGATTGGGGCCTATAATTCACCCCTCCACTTT. The variable domain in full, completed from reference TRBV11-2 and TRBJ1-6, reads EAGVAQSPRYKIIEKRQSVAFWCNPISGHATLYWYQQILGQGPKLLIQFQNNGVVDDSQLPKDRFSAERLKGVDSTLKIQPAKLEDSAVYLCASSRRGIGAYNSPLHFGNGTRLTVT.

This chain links TRBV4-1 with TRBJ2-3, with D possibly being TRBD1 (6 bases). CDR1 and CDR2 from the germline V gene are MGHRA and YSYEKL. V was cut by 4 bases and J by 4 bases, with 24 bases left in between. This CDR3 spans 18 amino acids. CDR3 loop: CASSPTLMSTGSADTQYF. The CDR3 DNA reads TGCGCCAGCAGCCCAACTCTCATGTCGACAGGTTCAGCAGATACGCAGTATTTT.

This clone was recorded only once. This rearrangement joins TRBV6-6 to TRBJ1-5; D possibly corresponds to TRBD1 (6 bases). CDR3 length: 16 amino acids. Germline CDR1 MNHNY, CDR2 SVGAGI (reference sequence). Trimming removed 2 bases from V and 1 base from J, with 12 bases in between. This CDR3 reads CASSYTPTGSNQPQHF. The DNA for the CDR3 is TGTGCCAGCAGTTACACCCCCACAGGGAGCAATCAGCCCCAGCATTTT.

V is TRBV7-9 and J is TRBJ2-7, with D possibly TRBD1 on 5 matching bases. V lost 6 bases to trimming and J lost 4 bases, with 22 bases between them. CDR1 and CDR2 from the germline V gene are SEHNR and FQNEAQ (reference sequence). The CDR3 spans 16 residues. DNA for the CDR3: TGTGCCAGCAGGGCCCCCCGACGCAGGGCGATTTACGAGCAGTACTTC. Translated, it gives CASRAPRRRAIYEQYF.

CDR3 DNA sequence: TGTGCCAGCACCCCGAGGACAGGCTCCAAGGGGGTCGAGCAGTACTTC. Residues: CASTPRTGSKGVEQYF. The chain employs TRBV5-8 and TRBJ2-7; 7 bases are a match to TRBD1. Germline V gene lookup returns CDR1 SGHTS and CDR2 YDEGEE. V lost 6 bases and J lost 6; bases outside the gene matches: 18. This CDR3 spans 16 amino acids.

This clone showed up just a few times. The CDR3 protein is CASSRQGVDSYGYTF. The DNA of the CDR3 is TGTGCCAGCAGCAGACAGGGGGTTGATAGCTATGGCTACACCTTC. V gene TRBV6-6 combines with J gene TRBJ1-2; 9 positions match TRBD1. The CDR3 contains 15 residues. Germline CDR1 is MNHNY and CDR2 is SVGAGI (reference sequence). With V trimmed by 6 bases and J by 4 bases, 9 bases remained unmatched.

The chain employs TRBV11-3 and TRBJ1-1; 7 positions agree with TRBD1. Germline-derived CDR1 and CDR2 are SGHNT and YENEEA. This CDR3 has 16 residues. Trimming removed 6 bases from V and 3 bases from J; junction bases left unmatched: 13. CDR3 nucleotides: TGTGCCAGCAGGAATAGCGATTGGACAGGCGACACTGAAGCTTTCTTT. Translating gives CASRNSDWTGDTEAFF.

The chain employs TRBV5-1 and TRBJ1-1; the D gene is possibly TRBD1 (6 bases). The CDR3 runs 15 residues. V dropped 4 bases and J dropped 5 bases, with 18 bases sitting between them. Germline CDR1 reads SGHRS; CDR2 reads YFSETQ. CDR3 protein: CASSPRVGQGTEAFF. The CDR3 DNA is TGCGCCAGCAGCCCGAGGGTAGGGCAGGGGACTGAAGCTTTCTTT.

Details on this clone: The identical CDR3 is also encoded by other nucleotide sequences in the sample. The rearrangement links TRBV7-2 to TRBJ2-3, with 8 nucleotides matching TRBD2. With 3 bases clipped from V and 3 bases from J, the junction kept 2 bases outside the gene matches. The CDR3 has 14 residues. Per germline, CDR1 SGHTA and CDR2 FQGNSA. The CDR3 here is CASSLASGTDTQYF. CDR3 DNA sequence: TGTGCCAGCAGCTTGGCTAGCGGGACAGATACGCAGTATTTT.

CDR3 sequence reads: CASSTSPLRTVNFSGNTIYF. CDR3 coding DNA: TGTGCCAGCAGTACGTCCCCCCTCCGGACTGTCAACTTCTCTGGAAACACCATATATTTT. The chain joins TRBV27 to TRBJ1-3; D is unresolved. The V gene's germline CDR1 is MNHEY and CDR2 SMNVEV (reference sequence). Trimming took 5 bases from V and 0 from J, leaving 26 bases between them. The CDR3 extends over 20 amino acids.

V and J are TRBV28 and TRBJ2-2, with TRBD2 identical over 8 bases. V lost 9 bases and J lost 5; bases outside the gene matches: 8. Germline values: CDR1 MDHEN, CDR2 SYDVKM. CDR3 size: 14 residues. CDR3 loop: CARSGTSRTGELFF. CDR3 sequence (DNA): TGTGCCAGATCCGGGACTAGTAGGACCGGGGAGCTGTTTTTT.

The chain employs TRBV5-4 and TRBJ1-1; TRBD1 agrees at 10 bases. CDR3 length: 14 amino acids. Germline V gene sequence: CDR1 SGHNT, CDR2 YYREEE (reference sequence). V shed 2 bases and J 8 bases; nucleotides not matched to a gene: 6. The CDR3 loop is CASSLSDRGQEAFF. DNA for the CDR3: TGTGCCAGCAGCTTAAGCGACAGGGGGCAAGAAGCTTTCTTT.

Only one count was recorded for this clone. The chain is built from TRBV7-8 and TRBJ1-2; D gene ambiguous. Germline V gene data show CDR1 as SGHVS and CDR2 as FQNEAQ. V lost 4 bases to trimming and J lost 4 bases, with 10 bases between them. CDR3 size: 13 residues. The CDR3 region is CASSYSLIYGYTF. The CDR3 nucleotides are TGTGCCAGCAGCTATAGTCTTATCTATGGCTACACCTTC.

The chain couples TRBV18 to TRBJ1-1, with TRBD1 identical over 9 bases. The CDR3 consists of 16 residues. J was trimmed by 3 bases and V by 5 bases; bases with no gene match: 10. CDR1 is KGHSH, CDR2 LQKENI, per germline. The CDR3, as DNA: TGTGCCAGCTCATTTACAGGGGGCGCTTATGACACTGAAGCTTTCTTT. It yields the protein CASSFTGGAYDTEAFF.

The CDR3, as DNA: TGTGCCAGCAGTGAACGGCTAGCGGGTTACAATGAGCAGTTCTTC. As protein: CASSERLAGYNEQFF. The chain uses TRBV2 and TRBJ2-1; 8 nucleotides match TRBD2. CDR1 is SNHLY, CDR2 FYNNEI, per germline. The CDR3 is made up of 15 amino acids. The V segment lost 2 bases and the J segment 4 bases; nucleotides outside the gene matches: 4.

The chain has TRBV5-1 and TRBJ1-1, with 8 bases identical to TRBD1. The CDR3 is 14 residues long. Germline loops: CDR1 SGHRS, CDR2 YFSETQ. V was clipped by 3 bases and J by 3 bases; unmatched bases: 4. The CDR3 protein is CASSSQGVDTEAFF. The CDR3 DNA reads as TGCGCCAGCAGCTCACAGGGGGTGGACACTGAAGCTTTCTTT.

This clone was recorded only once. This chain links TRBV6-1 with TRBJ1-3; no clear D. With 2 bases removed from V and 1 base from J, the gap between germline ends came to 3 bases. CDR3 length equals 13 residues. Germline V lookup: CDR1 MNHNS, CDR2 SASEGT. Written as DNA, the CDR3 is TGTGCCAGCAGTGAATCGTCTGGAAACACCATATATTTT. Translating gives CASSESSGNTIYF.

The chain couples TRBV5-1 to TRBJ2-5; TRBD2 agrees at 11 bases. V lost 4 bases, J lost 2 bases, and 7 bases stayed unmatched. Germline V gene data show CDR1 as SGHRS and CDR2 as YFSETQ. CDR3 size: 16 residues. The DNA of the CDR3 is TGCGCCAGCAGCGCGGGGCTAGCGGGGGGTCAAGAGACCCAGTACTTC. Its protein is CASSAGLAGGQETQYF.

This clone has only a few counts. The gene calls are TRBV27 and TRBJ2-7, with 8 nucleotides matching TRBD1. Trimming cost V 11 bases and J 0 bases; bases outside gene matches: 6. CDR3 size: 13 residues. The germline V gene has CDR1 MNHEY and CDR2 SMNVEV (reference sequence). CDR3 amino acids: CAGSGQASYEQYF. The CDR3 region has the DNA TGTGCCGGATCGGGACAGGCCTCCTACGAGCAGTACTTC.